In its sample, the clone carrying this TCR beta chain was seen once. These data belong to a study of shared clonotypes between healthy human individuals. Execution of the assay was at deep level. Generated by immunoSEQ multiplex PCR, the TCRdb table keeps only in-frame clones and is missing some. The table lists a few million clones, under 95% of them singletons. This clonotype originated in a man between 18 and 35 years old in good health. Some clones in this sample may be carry-over from other donors' samples. Input material: naive CD4+ T cells from PBMCs. Subset denoted: CD45RA+ positively selected.

CDR3 DNA: TGCAGCGTGCTCCCCCCTAGCGGCCTTTCCTACAATGAGCAGTTCTTC. Amino acid sequence: CSVLPPSGLSYNEQFF. The chain couples TRBV29-1 to TRBJ2-1; 7 bases agree with TRBD2. The CDR3 sequence is 16 residues long. In germline, CDR1 is SQVTM, CDR2 ANQGSEA. The trim removed 6 bases at V and 1 base at J, leaving 12 bases unmatched.